This entry describes one TCR beta chain. The data were taken from a study of blood T cell repertoires in COVID-19. Study summary: Some COVID-19 samples were acute and others convalescent; all came from the United States, Italy and Spain.

Germline loops: CDR1 SEHNR, CDR2 FQNEAQ (reference sequence). The CDR3 is 15 amino acids. V was shortened by 0 bases and J by 2 bases, with 10 bases between the two germline ends. Source study methods: Researchers report that nucleated cell counts were estimated from reference gene primer amplification. TCRdb keeps only in-frame clones here, not all; method: immunoSEQ multiplex PCR. From that table come the V and J calls and clone size; the DNA was used to work out D and trimming. This table holds about 170,000 clones, about 88% found once. Sequenced: peripheral blood. The source of this sequence is a woman of 80 years or more with COVID-19, enrolled during active disease. This chain connects TRBV7-9 to TRBJ1-2, with D possibly matching TRBD1 (6 bases). The CDR3 DNA sequence: TGTGCCAGCAGCTTAGCGAGGGGGGGAAACTATGGCTACACCTTC. Translated, it gives CASSLARGGNYGYTF. The full variable domain, with the rest looked up from reference TRBV7-9 and TRBJ1-2, is DTGVSQNPRHKITKRGQNVTFRCDPISEHNRLYWYRQTLGQGPEFLTYFQNEAQLEKSRLLSDRFSAERPKGSFSTLEIQRTEQGDSAMYLCASSLARGGNYGYTFGSGTRLTVV.